This T cell receptor (beta chain) was profiled in a study of regulatory T cells in long-lasting Graves disease. Germline V gene lookup returns CDR1 MNHEY and CDR2 SMNVEV (reference sequence). The CDR3 consists of 16 residues. The V and J ends lost 4 bases and 6 bases, in that order; junction bases with no gene match: 11. The time point is: newly diagnosed GD, antithyroid drugs for less than 3 months. After RNA was extracted from PBMCs, the TCR library was made from it. Arm-PCR of CDR3 regions with iRepertoire HTBI primers generated TCR beta libraries. TCRdb reprocessed the multiplex PCR reads via MiXCR and lists one record per CDR3 protein. This sample has around 250,000 distinct CDR3 sequences; 15% to 20% occur once, and the top ten carry less than 15%. Separately, the same data were catalogued under a study of T cells in Graves' hyperthyroidism and ophthalmopathy. That source notes: Diagnostic assessment was based on clinical symptoms, serum thyroxine and TRAb, thyroid ultrasound and orbital computed tomography.

Sequencing used peripheral blood mononuclear cells (PBMCs), obtained at new diagnosis, from a patient treated with antithyroid drugs. This receptor was obtained from a woman in her 30s with Graves disease. The V call is TRBV27, the J call TRBJ1-5, with 8 bases aligning to TRBD1. CDR3 sequence: CASSYPGQGLSQPQHF. The CDR3 region has the DNA TGTGCCAGCAGTTACCCCGGACAGGGCCTAAGTCAGCCCCAGCATTTT.